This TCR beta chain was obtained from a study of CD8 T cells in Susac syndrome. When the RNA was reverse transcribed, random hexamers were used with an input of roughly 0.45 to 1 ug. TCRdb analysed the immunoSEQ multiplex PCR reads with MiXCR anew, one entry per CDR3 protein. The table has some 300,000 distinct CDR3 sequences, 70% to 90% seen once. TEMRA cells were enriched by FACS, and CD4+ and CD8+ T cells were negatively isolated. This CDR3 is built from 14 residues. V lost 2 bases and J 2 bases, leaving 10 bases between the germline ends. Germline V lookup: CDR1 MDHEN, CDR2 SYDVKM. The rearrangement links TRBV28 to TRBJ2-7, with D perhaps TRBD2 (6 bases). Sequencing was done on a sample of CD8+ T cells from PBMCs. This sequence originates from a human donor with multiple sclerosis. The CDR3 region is CASSLKGLPYEQYF. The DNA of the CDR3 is TGTGCCAGCAGTTTAAAGGGACTTCCCTACGAGCAGTACTTC.